Below, 14 T cell receptor beta chains from the same sample are listed, as sequenced in a study of T-cell reconstitution after alpha-beta-depleted transplantation in children. A TCRbeta library incorporating unique molecular identifiers was prepared. TCRdb called the PCR reads again in MiXCR, with one record for every CDR3 protein. This sample has some 490,000 distinct CDR3 sequences, with around 13% found just once. The specimen was PBMCs from the stem cell graft donor, collected from the stem cell graft. The receptors shown here come from a human donor who donated a stem cell graft to a child with combined immunodeficiency.

J is TRBJ2-1 and V is TRBV7-2; no clear D gene. V was cut by 1 base and J by 3 bases, with 10 bases left in between. Germline assignment: CDR1 SGHTA and CDR2 FQGNSA. The CDR3 covers 15 residues. CDR3 sequence: CASSLVGHDYNEQFF. The CDR3 nucleotides are TGTGCCAGCAGCTTAGTGGGCCACGACTACAATGAGCAGTTCTTC.

The chain couples TRBV9 to TRBJ1-3; the D is unclear. The V gene's germline CDR1 is SGDLS and CDR2 YYNGEE. CDR3 length: 12 residues. V lost 5 bases, J lost 5 bases, and 8 bases lay in between. The CDR3 DNA reads as TGTGCCAGCAGAGACAAAAGAAACACCATATATTTT. Its translation: CASRDKRNTIYF.

The rearrangement joins TRBV2 to TRBJ2-3, with 9 bases that match TRBD2. The V and J ends lost 11 bases and 6 bases, in that order; junction bases with no gene match: 15. Germline CDR1 SNHLY, CDR2 FYNNEI. This CDR3 comprises 15 residues. The DNA for the CDR3 is TGTGCCGGACGCGGGGGGGCTGAGACGGGGGATACGCAGTATTTT. As protein: CAGRGGAETGDTQYF.

This clonotype was detected a few times. This chain connects TRBV7-2 to TRBJ2-2, with D unresolved. V was pared by 2 bases and J by 4 bases, with 14 bases between. Germline lookup yields CDR1 SGHTA and CDR2 FQGNSA. The CDR3 length is 16 residues. The CDR3 loop is CASSLLGGDVTGELFF. The CDR3, as DNA: TGTGCCAGCAGCTTACTTGGCGGCGACGTCACCGGGGAGCTGTTTTTT.

This clonotype was observed a few times. The gene calls are TRBV12-3 or TRBV12-4 and TRBJ1-1, with D possibly TRBD1 on 6 matching bases. The CDR3 runs 18 residues. Trimming took 3 bases from V and 3 from J, leaving 23 bases between them. This chain's CDR3 is CASSFSVWGGFLHTEAFF. The CDR3 DNA sequence: TGTGCCAGCAGTTTCTCTGTGTGGGGGGGCTTTTTACACACTGAAGCTTTCTTT.

V and J are TRBV15 and TRBJ2-1; tentatively, D is TRBD1 (6 bases). The germline gives CDR1 LNHNV, CDR2 YYDKDF (reference sequence). CDR3 length: 15 amino acids. Between the trimmed V and J ends, which lost 1 base and 5 bases, there was a span of 12 bases. CDR3 sequence reads: CATSRVLGTNNEQFF. The CDR3 DNA reads TGTGCCACCAGCAGAGTCCTTGGGACAAACAATGAGCAGTTCTTC.

This clonotype appeared a few times. This chain links TRBV20-1 with TRBJ2-1; D may match TRBD1 or TRBD2 (6 bases each). Germline V lookup: CDR1 DFQATT, CDR2 SNEGSKA (reference sequence). Trimming removed 1 base from V and 0 bases from J, with 19 bases in between. This CDR3 has 18 amino acids. CDR3 protein: CSARAVGGGTISYNEQFF. For the CDR3, the DNA is TGCAGTGCTAGAGCCGTGGGCGGAGGGACAATCTCCTACAATGAGCAGTTCTTC.

The chain couples TRBV5-1 to TRBJ2-7; D is unresolved. Germline-derived CDR1 and CDR2 are SGHRS and YFSETQ. The CDR3 is 15 residues long. Deletions cut 0 bases from V and 0 bases from J, with 10 bases between. The CDR3 reads CASSLAPGSSYEQYF. CDR3 bases: TGCGCCAGCAGCTTGGCGCCTGGAAGCTCCTACGAGCAGTACTTC.

There are a few counts of this clonotype. The J gene is TRBJ2-1, the V gene TRBV5-1; D ambiguous. The CDR3 runs 14 residues. Trimming took 5 bases from V and 2 from J, leaving 11 bases between them. CDR1 and CDR2 (germline): SGHRS, YFSETQ. This CDR3 reads CASSSEVTYNEQFF. The CDR3 region has the DNA TGCGCCAGCAGTTCGGAAGTCACCTACAATGAGCAGTTCTTC.

This clonotype has ten or more counts. This chain uses TRBV12-3 or TRBV12-4 with TRBJ2-2, with D uncertain. The CDR3 is 15 amino acids. Trimming removed 1 base from V and 7 bases from J, with 13 bases in between. The CDR3, as DNA: TGTGCCAGCAGTTTAGGGTCCCTCGGAGTCGGGGAGCTGTTTTTT. The encoded protein is CASSLGSLGVGELFF.

V is TRBV5-1 and J is TRBJ2-2; D is possibly TRBD2 (5 bases). The CDR3 contains 15 residues. Germline V CDR1 and CDR2: SGHRS, YFSETQ. Between the trimmed V and J ends, which lost 5 bases and 3 bases, there was a span of 14 bases. CDR3 nucleotide sequence: TGCGCCAGCAGTTCGAGGGCAGGCGACACCGGGGAGCTGTTTTTT. It codes for CASSSRAGDTGELFF.

The rearrangement links TRBV12-3 or TRBV12-4 to TRBJ1-1, with D tentatively TRBD1 (5 bases). V lost 5 bases and J 9 bases, leaving 13 bases between the germline ends. The CDR3 is 12 residues long. This CDR3 reads CASSPDSLKAFF. In DNA, the CDR3 is TGTGCCAGCAGTCCCGACAGCCTAAAAGCTTTCTTT.

With respect to this clonotype: Being one base from a much bigger clone, this may be a read error. CDR3 nucleotides: TGTGCCAGCAGCTTCACCCCGAACACTGAAGCTTTCTTT. Protein sequence: CASSFTPNTEAFF. The genes are TRBV11-3 and TRBJ1-1, with D hard to call. The CDR3 is 13 amino acids. The germline V gene has CDR1 SGHNT and CDR2 YENEEA. V was trimmed by 3 bases and J by 1 base, leaving 6 bases between them.

This clonotype appeared many times. The rearrangement joins TRBV11-3 to TRBJ2-7; D perhaps matches TRBD2 (6 bases). This CDR3 has 12 residues. Germline assignment: CDR1 SGHNT and CDR2 YENEEA. V was trimmed by 5 bases and J by 3 bases, leaving 8 bases between them. CDR3 in DNA: TGTGCCAGCAGCGGGGGACTCTACGAGCAGTACTTC. Its translation: CASSGGLYEQYF.